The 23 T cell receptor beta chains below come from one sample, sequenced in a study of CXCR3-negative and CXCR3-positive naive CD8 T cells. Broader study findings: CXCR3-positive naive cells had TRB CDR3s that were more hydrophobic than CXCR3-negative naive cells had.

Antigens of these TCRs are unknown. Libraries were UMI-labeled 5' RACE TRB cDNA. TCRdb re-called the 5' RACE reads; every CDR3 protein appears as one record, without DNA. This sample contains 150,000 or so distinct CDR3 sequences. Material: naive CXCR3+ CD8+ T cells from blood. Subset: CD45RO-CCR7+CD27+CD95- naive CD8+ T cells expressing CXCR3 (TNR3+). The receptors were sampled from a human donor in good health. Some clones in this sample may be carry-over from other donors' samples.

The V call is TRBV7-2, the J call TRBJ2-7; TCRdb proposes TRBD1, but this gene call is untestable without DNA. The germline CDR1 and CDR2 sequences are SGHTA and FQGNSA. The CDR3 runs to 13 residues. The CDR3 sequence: CASSWQGTHEQYF.

The CDR3: CATSGGAHWYNEQFF. The J gene is TRBJ2-1, the V gene TRBV15; TCRdb's D call, TRBD1, is unchecked because there is no DNA. The CDR3 covers 15 residues. Germline lookup yields CDR1 LNHNV and CDR2 YYDKDF (reference sequence).

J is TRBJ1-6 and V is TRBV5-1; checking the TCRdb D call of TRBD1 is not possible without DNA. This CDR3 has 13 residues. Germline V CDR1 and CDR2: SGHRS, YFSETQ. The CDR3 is CASSLEGVDPPHF.

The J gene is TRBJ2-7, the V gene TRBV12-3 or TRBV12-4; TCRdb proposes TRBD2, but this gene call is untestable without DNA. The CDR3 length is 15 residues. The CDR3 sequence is CASSWTSGSSYEQYF.

The chain's CDR3 is CASSHDPGGAANTGELFF. The V call is TRBV7-6, the J call TRBJ2-2; TCRdb reports TRBD1, a call that lacks DNA to check it against. CDR1 SGHVS and CDR2 FNYEAQ come from the germline V gene. The CDR3 totals 18 residues.

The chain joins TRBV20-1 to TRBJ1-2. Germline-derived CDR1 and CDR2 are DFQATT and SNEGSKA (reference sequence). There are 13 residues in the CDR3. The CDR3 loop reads CSARDRINYGYTF.

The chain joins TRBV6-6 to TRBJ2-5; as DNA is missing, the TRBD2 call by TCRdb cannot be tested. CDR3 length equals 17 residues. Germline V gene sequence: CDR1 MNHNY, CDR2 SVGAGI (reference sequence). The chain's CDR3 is CASSYQPTSGGQETQYF.

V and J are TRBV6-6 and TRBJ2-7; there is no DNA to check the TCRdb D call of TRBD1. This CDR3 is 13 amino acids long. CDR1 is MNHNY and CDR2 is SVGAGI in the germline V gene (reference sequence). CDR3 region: CASSAAQTSAQYF.

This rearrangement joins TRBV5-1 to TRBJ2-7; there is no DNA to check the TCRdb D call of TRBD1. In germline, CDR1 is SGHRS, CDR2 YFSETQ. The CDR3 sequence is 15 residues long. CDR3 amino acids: CASSLFSGTGYEQYF.

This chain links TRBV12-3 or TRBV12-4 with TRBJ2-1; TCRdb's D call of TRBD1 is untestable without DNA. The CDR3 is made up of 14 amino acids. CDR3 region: CASSMLGAVNEQFF.

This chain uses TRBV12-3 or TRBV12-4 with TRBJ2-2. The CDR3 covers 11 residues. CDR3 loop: CASSGVGELFF.

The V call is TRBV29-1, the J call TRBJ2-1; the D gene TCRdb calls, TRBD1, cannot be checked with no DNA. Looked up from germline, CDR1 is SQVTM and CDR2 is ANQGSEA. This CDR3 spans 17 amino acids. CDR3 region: CSARTLVAGANYNEQFF.

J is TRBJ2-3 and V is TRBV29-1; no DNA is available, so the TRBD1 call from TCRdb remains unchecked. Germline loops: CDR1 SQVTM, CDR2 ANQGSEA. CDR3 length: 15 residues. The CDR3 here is CSVGGLPLSTDTKYF.

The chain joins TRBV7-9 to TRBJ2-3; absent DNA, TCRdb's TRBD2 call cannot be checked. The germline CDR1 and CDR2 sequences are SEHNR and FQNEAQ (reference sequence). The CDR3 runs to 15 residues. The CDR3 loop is CASSAGFSDTDTQYF.

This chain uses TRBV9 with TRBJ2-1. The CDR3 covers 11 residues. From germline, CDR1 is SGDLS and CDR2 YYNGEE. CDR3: CASSASKEQFF. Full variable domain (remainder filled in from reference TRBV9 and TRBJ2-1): DSGVTQTPKHLITATGQRVTLRCSPRSGDLSVYWYQQSLDQGLQFLIQYYNGEERAKGNILERFSAQQFPDLHSELNLSSLELGDSALYFCASSASKEQFFGPGTRLTVL.

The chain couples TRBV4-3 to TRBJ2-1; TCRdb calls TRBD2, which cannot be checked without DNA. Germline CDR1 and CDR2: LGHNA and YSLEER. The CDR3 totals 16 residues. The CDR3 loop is CASSQTSGGDYNEQFF.

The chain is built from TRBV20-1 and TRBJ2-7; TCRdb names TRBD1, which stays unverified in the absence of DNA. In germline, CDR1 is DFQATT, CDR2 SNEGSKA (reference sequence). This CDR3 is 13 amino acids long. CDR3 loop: CSAPPRGSYEQYF.

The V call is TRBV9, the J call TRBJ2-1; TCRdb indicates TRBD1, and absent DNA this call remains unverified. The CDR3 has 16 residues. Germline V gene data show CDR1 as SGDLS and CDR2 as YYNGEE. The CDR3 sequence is CASSPGVGEYYNEQFF.

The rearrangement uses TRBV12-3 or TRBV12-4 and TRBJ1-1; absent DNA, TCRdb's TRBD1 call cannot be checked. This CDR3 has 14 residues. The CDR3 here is CASSPKTGGTEAFF.

This chain's CDR3 is CASSQGRRNTEAFF. The chain combines TRBV3-1 with TRBJ1-1. Germline V gene lookup returns CDR1 LGHDT and CDR2 YNNKEL (reference sequence). The CDR3 runs 14 residues.

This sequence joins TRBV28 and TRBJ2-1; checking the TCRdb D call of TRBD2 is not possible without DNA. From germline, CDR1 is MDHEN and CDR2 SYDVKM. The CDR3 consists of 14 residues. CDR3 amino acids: CASRGPGSYNEQFF.

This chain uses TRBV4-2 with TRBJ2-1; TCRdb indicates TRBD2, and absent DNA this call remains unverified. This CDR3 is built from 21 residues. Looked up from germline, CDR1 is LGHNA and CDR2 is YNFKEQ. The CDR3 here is CASSQDPGTSGGWVSYNEQFF.

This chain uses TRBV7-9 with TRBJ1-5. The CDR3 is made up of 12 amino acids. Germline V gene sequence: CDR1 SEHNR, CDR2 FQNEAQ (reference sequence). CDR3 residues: CASSLVYQPQHF.